The clone carrying this T cell receptor beta chain was detected only a few times. Its specificity is unknown. Template switching supplied a universal primer site; unique molecular identifiers were carried on the cDNA. TCRdb passed the 5' RACE reads through MiXCR, listing each CDR3 protein once. The sample consists of about 530,000 distinct CDR3 sequences, approximately 16% of them appearing once. This sample was included in a study of identical twins. The germline V and J ends were trimmed by 3 bases and 3 bases, with 15 bases remaining between them. The CDR3 runs 16 residues. Findings of the study overall: Out-of-frame alpha sequences shared by twins were enriched for low generation probability. High-abundance cord blood beta clonotypes had fewer insertions; memory repertoires showed none.

All donors were healthy Caucasians. The sample was also reused in another study, on yellow fever vaccine responses in identical twins.

This TCR came from a woman aged 18-29 years in good health. The rearrangement uses TRBV12-3 or TRBV12-4 and TRBJ1-3, with a weak D call TRBD1 (5 bases). The sequenced sample was CD4+ T cells sorted from blood. This chain's CDR3 is CASSLLGIRVGNTIYF. In DNA form, the CDR3 reads TGTGCCAGCAGTTTGTTGGGGATCAGGGTTGGAAACACCATATATTTT.